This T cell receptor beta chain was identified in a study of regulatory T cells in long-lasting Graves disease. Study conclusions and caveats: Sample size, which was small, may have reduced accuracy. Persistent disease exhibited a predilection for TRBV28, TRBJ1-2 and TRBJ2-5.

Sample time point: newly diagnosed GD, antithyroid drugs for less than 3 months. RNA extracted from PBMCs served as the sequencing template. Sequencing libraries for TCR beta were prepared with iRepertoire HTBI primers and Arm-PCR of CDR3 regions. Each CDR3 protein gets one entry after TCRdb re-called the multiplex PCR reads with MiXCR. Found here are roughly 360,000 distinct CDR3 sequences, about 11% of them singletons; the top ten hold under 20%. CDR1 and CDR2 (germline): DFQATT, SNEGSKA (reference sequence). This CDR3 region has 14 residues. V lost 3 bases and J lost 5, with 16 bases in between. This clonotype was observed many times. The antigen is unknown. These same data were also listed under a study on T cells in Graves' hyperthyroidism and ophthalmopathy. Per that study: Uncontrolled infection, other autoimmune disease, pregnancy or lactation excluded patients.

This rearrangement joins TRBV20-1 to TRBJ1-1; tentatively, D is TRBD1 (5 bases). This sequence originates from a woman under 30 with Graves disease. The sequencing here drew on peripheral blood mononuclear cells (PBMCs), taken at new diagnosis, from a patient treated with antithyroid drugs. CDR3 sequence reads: CSASRWDSRTEAFF. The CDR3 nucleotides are TGCAGTGCTAGCCGCTGGGACTCGAGGACTGAAGCTTTCTTT.